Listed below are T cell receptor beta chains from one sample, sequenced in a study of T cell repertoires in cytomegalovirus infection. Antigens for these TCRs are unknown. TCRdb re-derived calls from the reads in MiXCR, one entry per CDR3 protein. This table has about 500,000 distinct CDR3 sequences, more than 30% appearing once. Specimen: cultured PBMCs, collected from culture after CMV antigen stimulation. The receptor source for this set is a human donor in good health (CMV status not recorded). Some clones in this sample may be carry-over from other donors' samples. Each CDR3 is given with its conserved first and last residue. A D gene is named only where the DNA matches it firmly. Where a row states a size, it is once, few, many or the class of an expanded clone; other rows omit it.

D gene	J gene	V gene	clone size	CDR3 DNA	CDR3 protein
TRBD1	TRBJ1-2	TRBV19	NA	TGTGCCAGTAGTATATTGGCGCAGGGGGCTGGCTACACCTTC	CASSILAQGAGYTF
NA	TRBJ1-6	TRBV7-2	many	TGTGCCAGCAGCTCCAGGGTGGGGGAAGGTTCACCCCTCCACTTT	CASSSRVGEGSPLHF
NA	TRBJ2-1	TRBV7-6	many	TGTGCCAGCAGCGTACTCTTGGAGGGCCGGAATGAGCAGTTCTTC	CASSVLLEGRNEQFF
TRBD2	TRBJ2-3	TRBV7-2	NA	TGTGCCAGCAGCTTAGTTAGTGCTAGCGGGAGCACAGATACGCAGTATTTT	CASSLVSASGSTDTQYF
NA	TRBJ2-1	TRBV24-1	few	TGTGCCACCAGTGATATCTATGAGCAGTTCTTC	CATSDIYEQFF
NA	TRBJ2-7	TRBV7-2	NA	TGTGCCAGCAGGTACTCTGTGGGGTACGAGCAGTACTTC	CASRYSVGYEQYF
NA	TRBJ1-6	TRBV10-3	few	TGTGCCATCAGTGAACTGGAGGCGGCCGGGAATTCACCCCTCCACTTT	CAISELEAAGNSPLHF
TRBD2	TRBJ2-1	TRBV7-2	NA	TGTGCCAGCAGCCCGGGCGGCCTAGCGGTCAATGAGCAGTTCTTC	CASSPGGLAVNEQFF
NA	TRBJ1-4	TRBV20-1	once	TGCAGTGCTCTGAAAACAACTAATGAAAAACTGTTTTTT	CSALKTTNEKLFF
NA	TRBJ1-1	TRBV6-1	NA	TGTGCCAGCAGCCCCACGAGGAGGCCGGTTCCTGGTGCTTTCTTT	CASSPTRRPVPGAFF
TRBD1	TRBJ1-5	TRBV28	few	TGTGCCAGCAGTAAAGGGGGCCGTCAGCCCCAGCATTTT	CASSKGGRQPQHF
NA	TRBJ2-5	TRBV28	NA	TGTGCCAGCAGACCGACTCAGGACACTCAGAGGGAGACCCAGTACTTC	CASRPTQDTQRETQYF
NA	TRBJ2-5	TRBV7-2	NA	TGTGCCAGCAGCTCAATGGAGACCCAGTACTTC	CASSSMETQYF
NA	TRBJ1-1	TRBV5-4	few	TGTGCCAGCAGCTCACGTACAGGGCTTCGGGTCGAAGCTTTCTTT	CASSSRTGLRVEAFF
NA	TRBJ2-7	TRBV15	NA	TGTGCCACCAGCAGAGTAGAGGTCTCCTACGAGCAGTACTTC	CATSRVEVSYEQYF
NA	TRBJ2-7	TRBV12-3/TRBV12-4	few	TGTGCCAGCAGTTCGGGTAGGGGTCCGCACGAGGGGGTTTCCTACGAGCAGTACTTC	CASSSGRGPHEGVSYEQYF
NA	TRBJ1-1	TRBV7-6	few	TGTGCCAGCAGCTCAACAGGGATCGGCACTGAAGCTTTCTTT	CASSSTGIGTEAFF
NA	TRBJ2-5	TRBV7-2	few	TGTGCCAGCAGCTTAGTCCAGCTCCAAGAGACCCAGTACTTC	CASSLVQLQETQYF
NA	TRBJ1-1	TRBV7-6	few	TGTGCCAGCAGCCGCGGGGGGGGTGAAGCTTTCTTT	CASSRGGGEAFF
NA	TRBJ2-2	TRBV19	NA	TGTGCCAGTAGTATATTCGGGGTTGACACCGGGGAGCTGTTTTTT	CASSIFGVDTGELFF
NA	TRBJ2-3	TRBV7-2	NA	TGTGCCAGCAGCTTAGCACGGGAGAGGACAGATACGCAGTATTTT	CASSLARERTDTQYF
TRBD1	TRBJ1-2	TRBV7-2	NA	TGTGCCACCCGGACAGGGGAGGGCTACACCTTC	CATRTGEGYTF
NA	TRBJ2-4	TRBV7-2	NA	TGTGCCAGCAGCTTCGCGGGCTCTAGCGCAAACAAAAACATTCAGTACTTC	CASSFAGSSANKNIQYF
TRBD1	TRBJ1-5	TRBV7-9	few	TGTGCCAGCAGCTTTTGGACAGGGGCCCTCAATCAGCCCCAGCATTTT	CASSFWTGALNQPQHF
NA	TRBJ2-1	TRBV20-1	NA	TGCAGTGCTAGAGAGTTGGCAGGGGCCGATGAGCAGTTCTTC	CSARELAGADEQFF
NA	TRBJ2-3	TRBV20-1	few	TGCAGTGCTCAACTAGGTAGCACAGATACGCAGTATTTT	CSAQLGSTDTQYF
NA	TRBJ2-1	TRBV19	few	TGTGCTGCCAGGGGGGATGAGCAGTTCTTC	CAARGDEQFF
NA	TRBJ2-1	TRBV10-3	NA	TGTGCCATCAGTGAAAGGGGGGCGGCCGACTTCTTC	CAISERGAADFF
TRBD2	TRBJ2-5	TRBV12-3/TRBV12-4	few	TGTGCCAGCAATGGGGCGGGAGTTGGAGAGACCCAGTACTTC	CASNGAGVGETQYF
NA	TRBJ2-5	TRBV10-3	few	TGTGCCATCAGTGAGCAGCAGGGACTCCAAGAGACCCAGTACTTC	CAISEQQGLQETQYF
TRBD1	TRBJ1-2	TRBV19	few	TGTGCCAGTAGGAAGACAGGGGGGAACTATGGCTACACCTTC	CASRKTGGNYGYTF
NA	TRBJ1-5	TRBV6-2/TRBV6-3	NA	TGTGCCAGCAGTTACTCGGCCCAATTAGGTCAGCCCCAGCATTTT	CASSYSAQLGQPQHF
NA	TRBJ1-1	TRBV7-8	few	TGTGCCAGCAGCTTAACGAGGCTCGGTTCTGAAGCTTTCTTT	CASSLTRLGSEAFF
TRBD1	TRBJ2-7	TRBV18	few	TGTGCCAGCTCACCCGGGACAGGGAACGAGCAGTACTTC	CASSPGTGNEQYF
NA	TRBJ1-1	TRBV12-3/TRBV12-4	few	TGTGCCAGCGCCGCCGGGGGGTTGCTGCGCACTGAAGCTTTCTTT	CASAAGGLLRTEAFF
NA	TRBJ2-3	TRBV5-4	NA	TGTGCCAGCAGCTCACCCCCGATTAACACAGATACGCAGTATTTT	CASSSPPINTDTQYF
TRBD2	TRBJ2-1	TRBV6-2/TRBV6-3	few	TGTGCCAGCAGTCACCCCCCTACTAGCGGGAATGAGCAGTTCTTC	CASSHPPTSGNEQFF